Given below is one TCR beta chain in context. As yet, its antigen is unknown. The sample is drawn from a study of STAT3 mutations in large granular lymphocyte leukemia. Study-wide results and limits: In T-cell large granular lymphocyte leukemia, about half of patients showed multiple immunodominant subclonotypes.

Germline V gene sequence: CDR1 WSHSY, CDR2 SAAADI. This CDR3 is built from 14 residues. Trimming stripped 6 bases from V and 0 bases from J, with 9 bases between. Some clones are missing from TCRdb's copy, which holds only in-frame ones; the method was immunoSEQ multiplex PCR. This repertoire shows tens of thousands of clones, 94% found once; its top ten account for approximately 6%. Material: peripheral blood mononuclear cells. The clonotype was recovered from a man aged 40-50 years with T-cell large granular lymphocyte leukemia. Some clones in this sample may be carry-over from other donors' samples. The rearrangement links TRBV10-2 to TRBJ1-3, with no clear D. In nucleotides, the CDR3 is TGCGCCAGCAGCACGGAGTACTCTGGAAACACCATATATTTT. This sequence encodes CASSTEYSGNTIYF.